The text below deals with one T cell receptor (beta chain). Germline lookup yields CDR1 DFQATT and CDR2 SNEGSKA (reference sequence). The V gene end was trimmed by 2 bases and the J gene end by 7 bases; junction bases not matched to a gene: 18. The CDR3 is 18 amino acids. The record originates from a study of blood T cells in healthy people across ages. The second PCR ran about 6 to 11 cycles with a sample-barcoded 5' primer and J-beta primers. TCRdb re-called the 5' RACE reads with MiXCR, one entry per CDR3 protein. The sample shows around 1,000,000 distinct CDR3 sequences, approximately 26% of them seen only once. The data also belong to a second study, concerning T cells of mothers and their children.

Sequenced material: blood. The source of this sequence is a girl aged 2 to 10 in good health. The chain is built from TRBV20-1 and TRBJ2-1; 9 bases align to TRBD2. CDR3 nucleotide sequence: TGCAGTGCTAGAAGAATTCTCGGACTAGCGACCTACGTGAATGAGCAGTTCTTC. Protein: CSARRILGLATYVNEQFF.